This T cell receptor beta chain comes out of a study of Ad26.COV2.S vaccination and SARS-CoV-2 variants. At the level of the study: In the COV1001 trial, the donor was in the Ad26.COV2.S arm. Intramuscularly, Ad26.COV2.S was given either once or twice, 56 days apart. General study results and limits: The study found similar non-spike TCR breadth in vaccine and placebo recipients. TCR breadth and depth estimates may have understated total T cell responses.

The data were produced by immunoSEQ multiplex PCR, yet TCRdb's version contains in-frame clones alone and is incomplete. The sample has about 370,000 clones, 80% to 90% seen once. Treatment given: some 20 received Ad26.COV2.S at low or high dose, single or two shots; five or six received placebo; per-sample allocation not given. The samples date from day 63 after the first vaccine or placebo injection. Comments on this clone: Its cognate antigen is unknown.

Sequencing was performed on peripheral blood, taken in a trial of Ad26.COV2.S vaccine versus placebo. This TCR was recovered from a person between 18 and 60 years old who received the Ad26.COV2.S COVID-19 vaccine or a placebo.

This chain's CDR3 is CASSIDVGHVDGYTF. In DNA form, the CDR3 reads TGTGCCAGTAGTATAGACGTTGGGCACGTCGATGGCTACACCTTC. The genes are TRBV19 and TRBJ1-2; D unclear. Deletions cut 0 bases from V and 6 bases from J, with 14 bases between. CDR1 and CDR2 from the germline V gene are LNHDA and SQIVND (reference sequence). This CDR3 comprises 15 residues.